These 4 T cell receptor beta chains were sequenced from one sample in a study of blood T cell repertoires in COVID-19. TCRdb's table, derived via immunoSEQ multiplex PCR, lists solely in-frame clones and lacks some. The repertoire has 300,000 to 400,000 clones, 87% of them found once; the top ten carry approximately 9.4%. What was sequenced was peripheral blood. Every receptor here comes from a man younger than 40 with COVID-19, enrolled during active disease.

The rearrangement links TRBV7-8 to TRBJ1-5; the match to TRBD1 covers 7 bases. Germline V CDR1 and CDR2: SGHVS, FQNEAQ. The V segment lost 5 bases and the J segment 6 bases; nucleotides outside the gene matches: 16. This CDR3 is built from 17 residues. DNA of the CDR3: TGTGCCAGCAGCGCAGACAGGGCCAGGGGTTTTAGTCAGCCCCAGCATTTT. Translating it yields CASSADRARGFSQPQHF.

This rearrangement joins TRBV3-1 (or the pseudogene TRBV3-2) to TRBJ1-1, with a possible D match to TRBD1 (6 bases). The germline V gene has CDR1 LGHDT and CDR2 YNNKEL (reference sequence). V was clipped by 4 bases and J by 3 bases, with 21 bases between them. The CDR3 is made up of 17 amino acids. The CDR3 region has the DNA TGTGCCAGCAGCCCCGACAGGTTTCCGGGCGGGTACACTGAAGCTTTCTTT. Encoded protein: CASSPDRFPGGYTEAFF.

In this sample, this clone is large. The gene calls are TRBV13 and TRBJ2-7; 11 nucleotides line up with TRBD2. This CDR3 spans 14 amino acids. Losses at the gene ends were 2 bases for V and 5 bases for J; bases not matched to a gene: 2. CDR1 is PRHDT, CDR2 FYEKMQ, per germline (reference sequence). DNA for the CDR3: TGTGCCAGCAGCTTACCTAGCGGGAGGAACGAGCAGTACTTC. Translation gives CASSLPSGRNEQYF.

This clone appeared a single time. The gene calls are TRBV24-1 and TRBJ2-3; 12 bases line up with TRBD2. The CDR3 has 18 residues. CDR1 and CDR2 (germline): KGHDR, SFDVKD. Germline trimming cut 4 bases from V and 5 bases from J; bases unmatched to any gene: 12. Here the CDR3 reads CATSEPPSSGGAGDTQYF. The CDR3 bases are TGTGCCACCAGTGAACCCCCGTCTAGCGGGGGGGCCGGAGATACGCAGTATTTT.